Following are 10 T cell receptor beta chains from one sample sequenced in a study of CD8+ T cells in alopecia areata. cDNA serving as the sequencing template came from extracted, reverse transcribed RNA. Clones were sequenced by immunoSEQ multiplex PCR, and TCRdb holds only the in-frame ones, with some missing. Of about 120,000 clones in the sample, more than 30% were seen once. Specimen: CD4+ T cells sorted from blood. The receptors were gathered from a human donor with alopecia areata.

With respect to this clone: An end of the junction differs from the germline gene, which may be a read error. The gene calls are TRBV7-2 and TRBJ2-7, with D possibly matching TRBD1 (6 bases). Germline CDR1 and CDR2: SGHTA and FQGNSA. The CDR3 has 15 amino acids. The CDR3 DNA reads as TGTGCCAGCAGCCCTCATACAGGGCTCTCCACTGCTCTGGACTTC. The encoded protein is CASSPHTGLSTALDF.

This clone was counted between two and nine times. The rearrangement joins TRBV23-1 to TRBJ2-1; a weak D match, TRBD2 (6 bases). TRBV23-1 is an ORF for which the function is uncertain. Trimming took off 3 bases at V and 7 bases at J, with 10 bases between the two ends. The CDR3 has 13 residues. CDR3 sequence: CASSQWGRNEQFF. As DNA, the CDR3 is TGCGCCAGCAGTCAGTGGGGGAGGAATGAGCAGTTCTTC.

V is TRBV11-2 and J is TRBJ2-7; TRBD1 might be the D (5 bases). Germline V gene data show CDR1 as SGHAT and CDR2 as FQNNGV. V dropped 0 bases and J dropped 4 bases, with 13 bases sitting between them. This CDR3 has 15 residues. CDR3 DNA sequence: TGTGCCAGCAGCTTAGAAGCCAGGGCAAGGTACGAGCAGTACTTC. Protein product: CASSLEARARYEQYF. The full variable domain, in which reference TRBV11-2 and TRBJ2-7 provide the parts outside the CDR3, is EAGVAQSPRYKIIEKRQSVAFWCNPISGHATLYWYQQILGQGPKLLIQFQNNGVVDDSQLPKDRFSAERLKGVDSTLKIQPAKLEDSAVYLCASSLEARARYEQYFGPGTRLTVT.

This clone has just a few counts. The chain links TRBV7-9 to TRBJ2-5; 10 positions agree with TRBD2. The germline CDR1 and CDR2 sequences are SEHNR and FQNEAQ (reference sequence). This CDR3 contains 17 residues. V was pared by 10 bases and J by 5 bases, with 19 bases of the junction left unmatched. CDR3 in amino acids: CATPLLGALAGVETQYF. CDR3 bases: TGTGCCACCCCACTGCTCGGGGCGCTAGCGGGAGTTGAGACCCAGTACTTC.

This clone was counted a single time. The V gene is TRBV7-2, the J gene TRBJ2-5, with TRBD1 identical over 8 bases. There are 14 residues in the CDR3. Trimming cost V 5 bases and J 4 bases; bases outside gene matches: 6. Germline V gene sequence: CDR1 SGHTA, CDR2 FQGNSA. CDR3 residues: CASSRNGQGETQYF. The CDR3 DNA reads TGTGCCAGCAGCCGAAACGGACAGGGAGAGACCCAGTACTTC.

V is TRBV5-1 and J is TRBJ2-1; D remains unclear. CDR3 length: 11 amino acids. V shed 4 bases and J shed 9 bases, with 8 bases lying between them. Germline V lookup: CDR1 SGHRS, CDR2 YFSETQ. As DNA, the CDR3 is TGCGCCAGCAGCGGGTTGGGTGAGCAGTTCTTC. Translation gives CASSGLGEQFF.

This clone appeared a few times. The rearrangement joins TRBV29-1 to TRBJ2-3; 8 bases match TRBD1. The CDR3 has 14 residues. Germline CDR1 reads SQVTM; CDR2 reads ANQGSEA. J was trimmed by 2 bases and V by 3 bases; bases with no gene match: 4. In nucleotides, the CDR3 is TGCAGCGTTGAGAGGGGACAGGTCACAGATACGCAGTATTTT. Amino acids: CSVERGQVTDTQYF.

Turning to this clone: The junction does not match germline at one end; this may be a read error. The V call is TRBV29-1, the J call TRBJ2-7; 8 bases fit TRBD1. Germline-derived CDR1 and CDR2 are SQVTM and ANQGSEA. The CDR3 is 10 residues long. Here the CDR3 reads CSTGPGQGDF. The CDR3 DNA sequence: TGCAGCACCGGCCCCGGACAGGGAGACTTC.

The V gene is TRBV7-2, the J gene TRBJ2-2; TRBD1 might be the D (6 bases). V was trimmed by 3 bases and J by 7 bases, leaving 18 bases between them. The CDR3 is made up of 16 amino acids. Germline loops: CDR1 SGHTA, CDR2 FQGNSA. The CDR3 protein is CASSLFRTERGGELFF. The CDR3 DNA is TGTGCCAGCAGCTTGTTTCGGACAGAGCGCGGCGGGGAGCTGTTTTTT.

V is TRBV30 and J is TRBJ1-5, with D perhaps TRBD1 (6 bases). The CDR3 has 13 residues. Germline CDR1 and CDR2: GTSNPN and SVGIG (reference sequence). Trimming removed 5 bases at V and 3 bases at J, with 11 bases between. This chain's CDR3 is CAWADSYNQPQHF. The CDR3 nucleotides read TGTGCCTGGGCGGACAGTTACAATCAGCCCCAGCATTTT.